This TCR beta chain is from a study of identical twins (TCRdb year 2016). A note on the overall study: TCR alpha and beta repertoires from monozygotic twins, unrelated adults of various ages and cord blood were deep-sequenced to test whether fetal clonotypes persist. To rule out contamination, replicate twin experiments were performed at different times with different library preparation protocols. Results the study describes overall, beyond this receptor: Because the same donors could not be followed over many years, conclusions were based on cross-sectional statistical analysis. Out-of-frame TCR alpha sequences shared between twins showed an excess of low generation-probability sequences compared with coincidental sharing between unrelated individuals. In monozygotic twins, recombination models systematically underestimated out-of-frame TCR alpha sharing, but the models matched the sharing seen between unrelated individuals. In beta out-of-frame sequences, excess twin sharing was weaker, because having fewer shared sequences lowered the signal-to-noise ratio. Zero-insertion analyses could be partly confounded by invariant T cells such as MAIT and iNKT, though diverse VJ usage argued against such confounding for most clonotypes. Fewer insertions were carried by abundant cord blood beta clonotypes, a similar but weaker trend appeared in young adult naive repertoires, and no such trend appeared in memory repertoires.

Every donor in the study was a healthy Caucasian. The study also sequenced three unrelated non-twin adults: a male aged 18 to 29, a male aged 50 to 60 and a female aged 50 to 60. Using Miltenyi CD45RO+ enrichment and human naive T-cell isolation kits, memory (CD45RO+) and naive T cells were isolated from PBMC. From the cysteine up to the phenylalanine, the CDR3 has a length of 16 residues. CDR3 DNA only is kept here, 48 bases in frame from base 1. The junction shows trimming of 4 bases on V and 0 bases on J, plus 16 bases between the germline ends. The receptor library was made with 5' RACE. The data were produced on an Illumina HiSeq 2000. Template switching introduced a universal primer binding site; the final cDNA contained a unique molecular identifier, enabling accurate counting of TCR cDNA molecules. Specific primers in the conserved constant-segment region were used to synthesize first-strand cDNA for TCR alpha and beta chains. To control for contamination, every cDNA library carried two barcodes: a SMART-Mk sample barcode plus Illumina barcodes. TruSeq adapter sequences along with Illumina sample barcodes were introduced in two successive PCR steps. TCR alpha and beta cDNA libraries were sequenced on the Illumina HiSeq platform with custom primers. Turning to the authors' computational methods: Raw reads were processed with MiGEC to extract unique molecular identifiers, and MiXCR was used to determine CDR3 positions. Recombination models were inferred per individual with the repgenHMM and IGoR tools using an EM algorithm. The analysis of shared clonotypes was done with the tcR package in R, with sharing normalized by the product of cloneset sizes. Out-of-frame nonproductive sequences were analyzed to study raw recombination free of thymic and clonal selection effects. The public reads were run again by TCRdb, first through fastp at Q25 and then through MiXCR, and only productive beta chains were kept. Rows with a matching CDR3 protein are joined into one entry that keeps the most common DNA and genes. These V and J calls derive from TCRdb rather than the authors' analysis. This sample has 420,000 or so distinct CDR3 sequences in its table, and approximately 18% of those were observed once. Approximately 12% of the sample is held by the ten biggest clonotypes.

This clonotype was detected only a few times. Its antigen target is currently unknown. No clone much larger than this one lies a single base away; base qualities are absent. The rearranged segments are TRBV12-3 or TRBV12-4 and TRBJ2-7, with no reliable assignment of the D segment. The material sequenced was naive T cells sorted from blood. The cell subset or site tag for this specimen amounts to: cells isolated with a human naive T-cell isolation kit. This receptor was identified in a man aged 50 to 59 in good health. The CDR3 has the sequence CASSSPLRVSSYEQYF. In nucleotide form, the sequence is TGTGCCAGCAGTTCCCCCCTTAGGGTATCCTCCTACGAGCAGTACTTC.